The present TCR beta chain was sequenced within a study of T cell repertoires in cytomegalovirus infection. This clonotype came up a few times. The antigen is not known. Regarding the study as a whole: Dominating the ex vivo response were HLA-C-restricted CMV-specific TCR beta clonotypes.

TCRdb called the reads again in MiXCR, with one record for every CDR3 protein. The sample carries 340,000 or so distinct CDR3 sequences, around a quarter recorded once. The CDR3 length is 14 residues. Germline CDR1 SGHAT, CDR2 FQNNGV. Deletions cut 1 base from V and 4 bases from J, with 8 bases between. The clonotype originates from a human donor in good health (CMV status not recorded). Some clones in this sample may be carry-over from other donors' samples. Material: cultured PBMCs, obtained from culture after CMV antigen stimulation. This chain joins TRBV11-2 and TRBJ2-1, with a tentative D call TRBD1 (5 bases). The CDR3 DNA sequence: TGTGCCAGCAGCTTAGTCCAGGGATACAATGAGCAGTTCTTC. This encodes CASSLVQGYNEQFF.